These 20 T cell receptor beta chains came from one sample sequenced in a study of T-cell memory formation after mild COVID-19. TCRdb used MiXCR to reprocess the 5' RACE reads, holding one entry per CDR3 protein. The sample includes some 82,000 distinct CDR3 sequences, around 13% seen only once; the top ten take around two fifths. Material for sequencing was PBMCs or a T cell subset sorted from them (not recorded which). Every receptor here comes from a man between 18 and 29 years old who had mild COVID-19 (a few samples of this study predate the infection). Cell type and time point are not known.

In this sample, this clonotype turned up a few times. The chain recombines TRBV3-1 with TRBJ2-7; D may be TRBD1 (6 bases). Germline assignment: CDR1 LGHDT and CDR2 YNNKEL (reference sequence). The V gene lost 4 bases and the J gene lost 7 bases, with 17 bases spanning the gap. CDR3 size: 14 residues. DNA for the CDR3: TGTGCCAGCAGCCTCGGACAGCTGCTTTTGGAGCAGTACTTC. This sequence encodes CASSLGQLLLEQYF.

This clonotype was picked up a small number of times. The chain links TRBV5-1 to TRBJ1-2, with D uncertain. Germline CDR1 SGHRS, CDR2 YFSETQ. V shed 4 bases and J shed 1 base, with 14 bases lying between them. This CDR3 comprises 15 residues. DNA of the CDR3: TGCGCCAGCAGCCCAGCGGCGGTCCGTAACTATGGCTACACCTTC. Its protein is CASSPAAVRNYGYTF.

This clonotype was counted at least ten times. This CDR3 reads CSATRGNTASGANVLTF. DNA of the CDR3: TGCAGTGCTACCCGCGGCAACACCGCCTCTGGGGCCAACGTCCTGACTTTC. The chain links TRBV20-1 to TRBJ2-6; D gene ambiguous. Trimming took off 4 bases at V and 0 bases at J, with 16 bases between the two ends. The CDR3 covers 17 residues. Germline assignment: CDR1 DFQATT and CDR2 SNEGSKA (reference sequence).

This clonotype has more than one count but fewer than ten. The DNA for the CDR3 is TGCGCCAGCAGCCAAGGCCGGGACAGCAACTACGAGCAGTACTTC. Amino acids: CASSQGRDSNYEQYF. J is TRBJ2-7 and V is TRBV4-3; 7 nucleotides match TRBD1. V shed 1 base, J shed 3 bases, and the junction held 6 bases outside the gene matches. Germline V gene sequence: CDR1 LGHNA, CDR2 YSLEER. CDR3 length equals 15 residues.

This clonotype was recorded a few times. V is TRBV6-6 and J is TRBJ2-2; D ambiguous. V lost 7 bases to trimming and J lost 8 bases, with 14 bases between them. CDR3 length: 13 residues. Germline CDR1 is MNHNY and CDR2 is SVGAGI (reference sequence). The CDR3 bases are TGTGCCAGCACCTATGGGGTCCGAGGGGAGCTGTTTTTT. This codes for CASTYGVRGELFF.

V and J are TRBV7-2 and TRBJ1-5; D remains ambiguous. Germline CDR1 reads SGHTA; CDR2 reads FQGNSA. The length of the CDR3 is 13 residues. The V end was cut by 2 bases, the J end by 5 bases, with 7 bases between. CDR3 nucleotides: TGTGCCAGCAGCTTACGGATCTATCAGCCCCAGCATTTT. It encodes CASSLRIYQPQHF.

V usage is TRBV30 and J usage is TRBJ2-7; tentatively, D is TRBD1 or TRBD2 (5 bases each). The CDR3 is 13 residues long. Trimming took 3 bases from V and 2 from J, leaving 11 bases between them. Germline-derived CDR1 and CDR2 are GTSNPN and SVGIG (reference sequence). CDR3 sequence reads: CAWSTGAAYEQYF. The CDR3 DNA sequence: TGTGCCTGGAGCACCGGGGCCGCCTACGAGCAGTACTTC.

A few counts support this clonotype. This sequence joins TRBV27 and TRBJ2-7, with D maybe TRBD1 (6 bases). The germline V gene has CDR1 MNHEY and CDR2 SMNVEV (reference sequence). The length of the CDR3 is 17 residues. The ends were cut back, 8 bases at V and 9 bases at J, with 32 bases in the middle. Here the CDR3 DNA reads TGTGCCAGCGGCCCTTCGACAGGCTCACGGTGGTTAACTGGGCAGTACTTC. As protein: CASGPSTGSRWLTGQYF.

The rearrangement links TRBV7-8 to TRBJ1-4; D unclear. V was cut by 10 bases and J by 8 bases, with 20 bases left in between. The CDR3 is 14 residues long. Germline lookup yields CDR1 SGHVS and CDR2 FQNEAQ. The CDR3 sequence is CATQEARHGEKLFF. The CDR3 DNA follows: TGTGCCACCCAGGAGGCTCGGCATGGGGAAAAACTGTTTTTT.

The rearrangement links TRBV20-1 to TRBJ1-3; TRBD1 is a possible D gene (5 bases). Germline V gives CDR1 DFQATT, CDR2 SNEGSKA (reference sequence). V lost 6 bases and J 2 bases, leaving 14 bases between the germline ends. The length of the CDR3 is 14 residues. The CDR3 sequence is CSASTTATGNTIYF. The CDR3 DNA reads as TGCAGTGCGTCGACGACAGCGACTGGAAACACCATATATTTT.

This clonotype was counted between two and nine times. The chain joins TRBV7-3 to TRBJ2-3, with unresolved D. Looked up from germline, CDR1 is SGHTA and CDR2 is FQGTGA. The CDR3 covers 13 residues. V was clipped by 5 bases and J by 2 bases, with 8 bases between them. CDR3 amino acids: CASSPTYTDTQYF. As DNA, the CDR3 is TGTGCCAGCAGCCCGACGTACACAGATACGCAGTATTTT.

The rearrangement uses TRBV7-2 and TRBJ2-5, with 11 bases lining up with TRBD2. The CDR3 is 17 residues long. With 0 bases clipped from V and 5 bases from J, the junction kept 8 bases outside the gene matches. The germline V gene has CDR1 SGHTA and CDR2 FQGNSA. The CDR3 DNA sequence: TGTGCCAGCAGCTTAGCCCTAGCGGGGGGTTTGGAGGAGACCCAGTACTTC. It codes for CASSLALAGGLEETQYF.

This chain connects TRBV6-2 or TRBV6-3 to TRBJ2-7, with D hard to call. This CDR3 is built from 14 residues. Between the trimmed V and J ends, which lost 6 bases and 2 bases, there was a span of 14 bases. The germline gives CDR1 MNHEY, CDR2 SVGEGT. In DNA, the CDR3 is TGTGCCAGCAGCCCTTTGGCAGGCGCCTACGAGCAGTACGTC. Translation: CASSPLAGAYEQYV.

This clonotype was seen only a few times. The V and J genes are TRBV29-1 and TRBJ1-2, with D possibly matching TRBD1 (5 bases). The CDR3 is 15 residues long. The germline CDR1 and CDR2 sequences are SQVTM and ANQGSEA. The V end lost 3 bases, the J end lost 13 bases, and 27 bases lay between the germline ends. The CDR3: CSVDPGAGAFPGLTF. DNA for the CDR3: TGCAGCGTTGACCCCGGGGCAGGTGCTTTCCCGGGGCTCACCTTC.

The rearrangement links TRBV7-2 to TRBJ1-3; the D gene is possibly TRBD1 (5 bases). There are 14 residues in the CDR3. The ends were cut back, 5 bases at V and 3 bases at J, with 11 bases in the middle. The germline V gene encodes CDR1 SGHTA and CDR2 FQGNSA. CDR3 nucleotide sequence: TGTGCCAGCAGCCTGGGGGGGTTTGGAAACACCATATATTTT. Its protein product is CASSLGGFGNTIYF.

The V call is TRBV23-1, the J call TRBJ2-2, with D tentatively TRBD1 or TRBD2 (5 bases each). TRBV23-1 is sorted into the ORF group, with uncertain function. With 8 bases removed from V and 10 bases from J, the gap between germline ends came to 29 bases. CDR3 size: 17 residues. CDR3 sequence: CASPAPQDPPGKEELFF. The CDR3, as DNA: TGCGCCAGCCCCGCCCCACAGGACCCACCCGGGAAAGAGGAGCTGTTTTTT.

This clonotype appeared many times. The CDR3 DNA sequence: TGTGCCAGCAGTTTGGGCCCCTTGGGAACCTACAATGAGCAGTTCTTC. Protein sequence: CASSLGPLGTYNEQFF. The genes are TRBV28 and TRBJ2-1, with no clear D. Germline CDR1 and CDR2: MDHEN and SYDVKM. The CDR3 is 16 residues long. Deletions cut 3 bases from V and 2 bases from J, with 14 bases between.

The chain combines TRBV7-9 with TRBJ2-3; 12 bases fit TRBD2. CDR1 is SEHNR and CDR2 is FQNEAQ in the germline V gene (reference sequence). V was pared by 5 bases and J by 3 bases, with 12 bases of the junction left unmatched. This CDR3 comprises 18 residues. The CDR3 sequence is CASSRTKLAGGLTDTQYF. CDR3 coding DNA: TGTGCCAGCAGCCGAACGAAACTAGCGGGGGGTTTGACAGATACGCAGTATTTT.

The table lists this clonotype with a few counts. The rearrangement joins TRBV6-5 to TRBJ1-4, with D perhaps matching TRBD1 (6 bases). The V gene lost 0 bases and the J gene lost 7 bases, with 18 bases spanning the gap. Germline CDR1 and CDR2: MNHEY and SVGAGI. The CDR3 contains 17 residues. The CDR3 region is CASSYSPFRGGGEKLFF. The DNA of the CDR3 is TGTGCCAGCAGTTACTCCCCGTTCAGGGGAGGAGGTGAAAAACTGTTTTTT.

The V call is TRBV10-2, the J call TRBJ1-2; maybe TRBD1 (6 bases). This CDR3 contains 18 residues. In germline, CDR1 is WSHSY, CDR2 SAAADI. Trimming pared 2 bases from V and 1 base from J, leaving 20 bases between. The CDR3 spells CASSEDSAGRGNNYGYTF. CDR3 DNA sequence: TGCGCCAGCAGTGAGGATAGCGCTGGAAGGGGGAATAACTATGGCTACACCTTC.